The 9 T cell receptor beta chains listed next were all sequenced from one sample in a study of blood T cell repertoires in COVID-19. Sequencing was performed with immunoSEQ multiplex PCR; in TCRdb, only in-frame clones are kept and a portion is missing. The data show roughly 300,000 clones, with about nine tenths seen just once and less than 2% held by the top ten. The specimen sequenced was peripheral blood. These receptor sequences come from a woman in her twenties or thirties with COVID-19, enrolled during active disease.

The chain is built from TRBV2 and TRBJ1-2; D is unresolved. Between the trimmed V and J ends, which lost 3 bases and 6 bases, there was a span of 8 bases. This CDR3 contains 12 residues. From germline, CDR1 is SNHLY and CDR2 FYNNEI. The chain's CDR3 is CASSDHGDGYTF. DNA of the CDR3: TGTGCCAGCAGTGATCACGGGGATGGCTACACCTTC.

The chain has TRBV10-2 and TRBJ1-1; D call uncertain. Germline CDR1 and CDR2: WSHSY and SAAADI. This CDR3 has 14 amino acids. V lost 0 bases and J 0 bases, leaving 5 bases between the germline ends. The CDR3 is CASSESRMNTEAFF. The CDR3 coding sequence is TGCGCCAGCAGTGAGTCGCGGATGAACACTGAAGCTTTCTTT.

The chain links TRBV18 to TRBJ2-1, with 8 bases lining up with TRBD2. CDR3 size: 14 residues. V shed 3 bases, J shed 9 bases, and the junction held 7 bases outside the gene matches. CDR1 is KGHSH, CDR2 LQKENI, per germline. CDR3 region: CASSPDSRGGEQFF. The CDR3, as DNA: TGTGCCAGCTCACCGGATTCCCGGGGGGGTGAGCAGTTCTTC.

The CDR3 nucleotides are TGTGCCAGCAGCCTGTCCCGGGACAGGGTCCACGAGCAGTACTTC. Translated: CASSLSRDRVHEQYF. The chain recombines TRBV11-1 with TRBJ2-7; 9 bases match TRBD1. Germline lookup yields CDR1 SGHAT and CDR2 FQDESV (reference sequence). This CDR3 has 15 residues. V dropped 5 bases and J dropped 5; count of bases not matched to a gene: 10.

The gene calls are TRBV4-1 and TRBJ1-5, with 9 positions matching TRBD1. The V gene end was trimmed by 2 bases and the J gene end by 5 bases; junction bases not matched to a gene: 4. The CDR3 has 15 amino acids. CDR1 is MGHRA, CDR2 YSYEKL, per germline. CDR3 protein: CASSQWGQGDQPQHF. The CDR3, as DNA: TGCGCCAGCAGCCAATGGGGACAGGGCGATCAGCCCCAGCATTTT.

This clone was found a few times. This chain's CDR3 is CASTPGLAGLVQDGELFF. Here the CDR3 DNA reads TGTGCCAGCACTCCCGGACTAGCGGGCCTCGTTCAGGACGGGGAGCTGTTTTTT. J is TRBJ2-2 and V is TRBV2; 11 bases are shared with TRBD2. The length of the CDR3 is 18 residues. Looked up from germline, CDR1 is SNHLY and CDR2 is FYNNEI. J lost 7 bases, V lost 7 bases, and 17 bases had no gene match.

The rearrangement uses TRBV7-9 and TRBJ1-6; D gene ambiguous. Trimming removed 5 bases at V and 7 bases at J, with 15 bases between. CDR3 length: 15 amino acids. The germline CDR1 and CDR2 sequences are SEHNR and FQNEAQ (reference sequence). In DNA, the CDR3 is TGTGCCAGCAGCCTAGACCTTTCGGGGAATTCACCCCTCCACTTT. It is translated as CASSLDLSGNSPLHF.

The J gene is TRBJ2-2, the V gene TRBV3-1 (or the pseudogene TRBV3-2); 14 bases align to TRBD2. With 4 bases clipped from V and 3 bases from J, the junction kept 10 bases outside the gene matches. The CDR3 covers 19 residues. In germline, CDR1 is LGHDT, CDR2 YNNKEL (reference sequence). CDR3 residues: CASSPGLAGVRRDTGELFF. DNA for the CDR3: TGTGCCAGCAGCCCGGGACTAGCGGGGGTCCGAAGGGACACCGGGGAGCTGTTTTTT.

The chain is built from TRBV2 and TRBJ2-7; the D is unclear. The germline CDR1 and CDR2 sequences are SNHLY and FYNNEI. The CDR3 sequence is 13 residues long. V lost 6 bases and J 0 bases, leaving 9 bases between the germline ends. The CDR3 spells CASRPHSSYEQYV. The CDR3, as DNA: TGTGCCAGCAGACCTCACAGCTCCTACGAGCAGTACGTC.